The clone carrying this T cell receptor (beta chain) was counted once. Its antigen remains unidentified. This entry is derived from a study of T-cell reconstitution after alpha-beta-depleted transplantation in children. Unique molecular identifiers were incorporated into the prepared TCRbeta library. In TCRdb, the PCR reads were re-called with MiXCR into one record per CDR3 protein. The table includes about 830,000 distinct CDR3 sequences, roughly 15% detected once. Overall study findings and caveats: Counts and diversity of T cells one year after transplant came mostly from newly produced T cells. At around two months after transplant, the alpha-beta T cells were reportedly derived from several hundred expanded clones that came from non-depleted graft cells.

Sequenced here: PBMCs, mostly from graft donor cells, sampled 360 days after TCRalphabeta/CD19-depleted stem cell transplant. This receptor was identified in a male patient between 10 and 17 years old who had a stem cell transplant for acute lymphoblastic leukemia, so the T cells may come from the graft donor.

The CDR3 reads CASSMGTGVLEKLFF. The CDR3 bases are TGTGCCAGTAGTATGGGGACAGGGGTCCTTGAAAAACTGTTTTTT. The chain joins TRBV19 to TRBJ1-4, with 10 bases fitting TRBD1. Germline CDR1 is LNHDA and CDR2 is SQIVND (reference sequence). The V segment lost 3 bases and the J segment 7 bases; nucleotides outside the gene matches: 5. The CDR3 contains 15 residues.